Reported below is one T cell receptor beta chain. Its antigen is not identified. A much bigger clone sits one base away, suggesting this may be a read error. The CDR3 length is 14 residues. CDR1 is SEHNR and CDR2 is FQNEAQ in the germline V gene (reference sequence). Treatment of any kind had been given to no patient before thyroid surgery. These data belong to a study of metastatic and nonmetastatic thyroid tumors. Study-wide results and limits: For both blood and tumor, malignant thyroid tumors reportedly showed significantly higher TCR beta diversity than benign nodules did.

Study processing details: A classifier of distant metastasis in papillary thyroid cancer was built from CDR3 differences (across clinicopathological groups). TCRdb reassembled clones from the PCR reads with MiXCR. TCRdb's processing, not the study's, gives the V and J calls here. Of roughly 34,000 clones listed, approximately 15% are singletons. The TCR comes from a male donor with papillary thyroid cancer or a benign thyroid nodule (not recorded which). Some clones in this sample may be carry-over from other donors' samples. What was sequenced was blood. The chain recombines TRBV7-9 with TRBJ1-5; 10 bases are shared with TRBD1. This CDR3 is CASSGDRGYHPQHF. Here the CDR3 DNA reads TGTGCCAGCAGCGGGGACAGGGGTTATCATCCCCAGCATTTT.